One sample yielded the 25 T cell receptor beta chains listed below, sequenced in a study of blood T cell repertoires in COVID-19. Sequencing used immunoSEQ multiplex PCR; TCRdb keeps in-frame clones, though not all of them. The table lists about 240,000 clones, about 83% of them singletons, with about 12% in the top ten. Sequenced sample: peripheral blood. The receptors were gathered from a man older than 75 with acute or convalescent COVID-19.

A few counts support this clone. The chain links TRBV18 to TRBJ2-1, with 12 nucleotides matching TRBD2. The CDR3 is 14 amino acids. From germline, CDR1 is KGHSH and CDR2 LQKENI. Trimming at V came to 9 bases and at J to 4 bases, leaving 4 bases not matched to a gene. CDR3 in amino acids: CASKTSGGYNEQFF. Written as DNA, the CDR3 is TGTGCCAGTAAGACTAGCGGGGGATACAATGAGCAGTTCTTC.

The rearrangement uses TRBV10-2 and TRBJ2-7; a possible D gene is TRBD2 (5 bases). Trimming cost V 2 bases and J 7 bases, with 12 bases left between them. Looked up from germline, CDR1 is WSHSY and CDR2 is SAAADI. The CDR3 is made up of 13 amino acids. CDR3 sequence: CASSEDNTGEQYF. CDR3 in DNA: TGCGCCAGCAGTGAGGATAATACGGGGGAGCAGTACTTC.

The V and J genes are TRBV2 and TRBJ2-2, with no clear D. Germline loops: CDR1 SNHLY, CDR2 FYNNEI. The V end was cut by 7 bases, the J end by 1 base, with 4 bases between. This CDR3 region has 12 residues. The chain's CDR3 is CASNRNTGELFF. The CDR3 DNA follows: TGTGCCAGCAACAGGAACACCGGGGAGCTGTTTTTT.

V is TRBV14 and J is TRBJ2-7, with D perhaps TRBD2 (6 bases). V lost 3 bases to trimming and J lost 6 bases, with 15 bases between them. CDR3 length: 14 residues. Germline V gene lookup returns CDR1 SGHDN and CDR2 FVKESK. The CDR3 sequence: CASSQALTSSEQYF. CDR3 sequence (DNA): TGTGCCAGCAGCCAGGCCCTCACTAGCTCCGAGCAGTACTTC.

V usage is TRBV5-1 and J usage is TRBJ1-1; possibly TRBD1 for D (5 bases). The V gene's germline CDR1 is SGHRS and CDR2 YFSETQ. The V end lost 3 bases, the J end lost 6 bases, and 12 bases lay between the germline ends. This CDR3 spans 13 amino acids. The CDR3 sequence: CASSYGGYPEAFF. CDR3 nucleotide sequence: TGCGCCAGCAGCTACGGGGGATACCCTGAAGCTTTCTTT. Together with reference TRBV5-1 and TRBJ1-1, the CDR3 gives the full variable domain: KAGVTQTPRYLIKTRGQQVTLSCSPISGHRSVSWYQQTPGQGLQFLFEYFSETQRNKGNFPGRFSGRQFSNSRSEMNVSTLELGDSALYLCASSYGGYPEAFFGQGTRLTVV.

V is TRBV2 and J is TRBJ2-7; D remains unclear. Trimming took off 3 bases at V and 6 bases at J, with 18 bases between the two ends. The CDR3 totals 15 residues. The germline gives CDR1 SNHLY, CDR2 FYNNEI. The CDR3 protein is CASSEVDIAQGEQYF. DNA for the CDR3: TGTGCCAGCAGTGAGGTCGACATCGCCCAAGGCGAGCAGTACTTC.

This chain joins TRBV10-1 and TRBJ2-3; TRBD1 is a possible D gene (5 bases). The CDR3 runs 13 residues. The V and J ends lost 7 bases and 3 bases respectively, with 11 bases between them. Germline V gene sequence: CDR1 WNHNN, CDR2 SYGVQD (reference sequence). This CDR3 is CASKRSGTDTQYF. DNA of the CDR3: TGCGCCAGCAAAAGGTCAGGGACAGATACGCAGTATTTT.

The V and J genes are TRBV5-1 and TRBJ1-2, with 7 bases identical to TRBD1. The J segment lost 5 bases and the V segment lost 4 bases, leaving 14 bases of the junction unmatched. CDR1 and CDR2 (germline): SGHRS, YFSETQ. The CDR3 sequence is 16 residues long. The CDR3: CASSPQGQDLSYGYTF. DNA of the CDR3: TGCGCCAGCAGCCCGCAAGGACAGGATTTAAGTTATGGCTACACCTTC.

This rearrangement joins TRBV23-1 to TRBJ1-1; 9 bases agree with TRBD1. TRBV23-1 is flagged as an ORF with uncertain function. V dropped 0 bases and J dropped 0; count of bases not matched to a gene: 8. CDR3 length: 18 residues. This chain's CDR3 is CASSQSSRTGALNTEAFF. CDR3 DNA sequence: TGCGCCAGCAGTCAATCCTCTCGGACAGGGGCCCTGAACACTGAAGCTTTCTTT.

This clone was counted a few times. The gene calls are TRBV5-1 and TRBJ2-7; perhaps TRBD2 as D (5 bases). CDR1 SGHRS and CDR2 YFSETQ come from the germline V gene. With 4 bases removed from V and 1 base from J, the gap between germline ends came to 9 bases. This CDR3 has 13 residues. The CDR3 DNA reads as TGCGCCAGCAGCCTCCGGGGATCCTACGAGCAGTACTTC. Translation: CASSLRGSYEQYF.

The genes are TRBV3-1 (or the pseudogene TRBV3-2) and TRBJ2-7; the match to TRBD2 covers 8 bases. The length of the CDR3 is 14 residues. CDR1 is LGHDT, CDR2 YNNKEL, per germline (reference sequence). The junction had 7 bases not matched to a gene; V was cut back by 6 bases and J by 3 bases. Here the CDR3 DNA reads TGTGCCAGCAGTCAAAGCGGGAGCGACTACGAGCAGTACTTC. Protein sequence: CASSQSGSDYEQYF.

The chain carries TRBV4-3 and TRBJ2-7; D possibly corresponds to TRBD2 (7 bases). V was pared by 4 bases and J by 7 bases, with 17 bases between. CDR1 LGHNA and CDR2 YSLEER come from the germline V gene. This CDR3 region has 14 residues. CDR3 bases: TGCGCCAGCAGCCCCGAGGGGGGGCGTGGGGAGCAGTACTTC. It is translated as CASSPEGGRGEQYF.

This chain uses TRBV6-2 or TRBV6-3 with TRBJ1-1, with D possibly being TRBD1 (5 bases). CDR3 length equals 16 residues. Germline lookup yields CDR1 MNHEY and CDR2 SVGEGT. V lost 0 bases to trimming and J lost 0 bases, with 11 bases between them. CDR3 nucleotide sequence: TGTGCCAGCAGTTACTCTGGTGGGGGGGTGAACACTGAAGCTTTCTTT. Translation: CASSYSGGGVNTEAFF.

The chain employs TRBV7-8 and TRBJ1-5, with TRBD1 matching 9 bases. Germline trimming cut 5 bases from V and 6 bases from J; bases unmatched to any gene: 8. The germline V gene encodes CDR1 SGHVS and CDR2 FQNEAQ. The CDR3 has 15 residues. The CDR3 DNA follows: TGTGCCAGCAGCACACAGGGGGCTCTGATTCAGCCCCAGCATTTT. It is translated as CASSTQGALIQPQHF.

V usage is TRBV3-1 (or the pseudogene TRBV3-2) and J usage is TRBJ1-3; 7 nucleotides line up with TRBD1. Germline V gene sequence: CDR1 LGHDT, CDR2 YNNKEL (reference sequence). CDR3 length: 17 residues. J was trimmed by 0 bases and V by 0 bases; bases with no gene match: 5. CDR3 sequence: CASSQEAPGGSGNTIYF. The CDR3 coding sequence is TGTGCCAGCAGCCAAGAGGCCCCAGGGGGCTCTGGAAACACCATATATTTT.

This chain connects TRBV4-2 to TRBJ2-3; D possibly corresponds to TRBD2 (5 bases). The CDR3 is 16 residues long. Per germline, CDR1 LGHNA and CDR2 YNFKEQ. Between the trimmed V and J ends, which lost 1 base and 2 bases, there was a span of 13 bases. The CDR3 is CASSQGAAANTDTQYF. The CDR3 DNA follows: TGTGCCAGCAGCCAAGGTGCAGCGGCAAACACAGATACGCAGTATTTT.

V and J are TRBV6-6 and TRBJ2-7; D may be TRBD1 (6 bases). This CDR3 is 14 amino acids long. Germline lookup yields CDR1 MNHNY and CDR2 SVGAGI (reference sequence). Trimming removed 9 bases at V and 2 bases at J, with 17 bases between. The CDR3 region has the DNA TGTGCCAGTAAATTTCGGACAGTTCCCTACGAGCAGTACTTC. Protein: CASKFRTVPYEQYF.

J is TRBJ2-1 and V is TRBV9; the D gene is possibly TRBD2 (7 bases). V gave up 0 bases and J gave up 7 bases, with 14 bases separating them. The CDR3 totals 15 residues. Germline V gene lookup returns CDR1 SGDLS and CDR2 YYNGEE. CDR3 coding DNA: TGTGCCAGCAGCGTAGATTGGACTAGGGGGAATGAGCAGTTCTTC. It encodes CASSVDWTRGNEQFF.

This clone has more than one count but fewer than ten. CDR3 amino acids: CASSLVLGQEAFF. The CDR3 coding sequence is TGTGCCAGCAGCTTAGTCTTAGGACAAGAAGCTTTCTTT. The chain couples TRBV11-3 to TRBJ1-1; a weak D match, TRBD1 (5 bases). CDR3 length: 13 residues. Germline CDR1 is SGHNT and CDR2 is YENEEA. V gave up 1 base and J gave up 8 bases, with 11 bases separating them.

On this clone: Other DNA sequences in this specimen translate into the identical CDR3. The V and J genes are TRBV28 and TRBJ2-6; 7 nucleotides align to TRBD1. This CDR3 is 15 amino acids long. V lost 4 bases to trimming and J lost 4 bases; unmatched junction nucleotides: 4. CDR1 and CDR2 (germline): MDHEN, SYDVKM. The CDR3 reads CASSSTGAGANVLTF. The CDR3, as DNA: TGTGCCAGCAGTTCCACAGGGGCGGGGGCCAACGTCCTGACTTTC.

The sample holds one count of this clone. Here the CDR3 reads CATSDFGSGGAPWEQFF. The CDR3 DNA reads TGTGCCACCAGTGATTTTGGGAGCGGGGGCGCCCCATGGGAGCAGTTCTTC. The chain couples TRBV24-1 to TRBJ2-1, with TRBD2 matching 8 bases. The V gene's germline CDR1 is KGHDR and CDR2 SFDVKD. CDR3 size: 17 residues. The J segment lost 10 bases and the V segment lost 1 base, leaving 14 bases of the junction unmatched.

The chain carries TRBV28 and TRBJ1-2; TRBD1 matches 9 bases. CDR3 length: 14 amino acids. The V gene's germline CDR1 is MDHEN and CDR2 SYDVKM. V was pared by 9 bases and J by 5 bases, with 10 bases of the junction left unmatched. The CDR3 sequence is CASSPGQGLYGYTF. CDR3 in DNA: TGTGCCAGTTCTCCGGGACAGGGCCTATATGGCTACACCTTC.

V usage is TRBV5-6 and J usage is TRBJ1-2; 7 bases fit TRBD1. V lost 1 base, J lost 6 bases, and 6 bases stayed unmatched. Germline assignment: CDR1 SGHDT and CDR2 YYEEEE. The CDR3 loop spans 14 amino acids. As DNA, the CDR3 is TGTGCCAGCAGCTTGATGAGGGGGCTTGATGGCTACACCTTC. Translated: CASSLMRGLDGYTF.

This clone showed up just once. The chain joins TRBV5-1 to TRBJ1-1, with a possible D match to TRBD1 (5 bases). Germline CDR1 is SGHRS and CDR2 is YFSETQ. The CDR3 extends over 17 amino acids. The ends were cut back, 3 bases at V and 3 bases at J, with 21 bases in the middle. The CDR3 loop is CASSSGAGRLRDTEAFF. The CDR3 DNA sequence: TGCGCCAGCAGCTCCGGAGCAGGGAGGTTACGGGACACTGAAGCTTTCTTT.

This clone was counted between two and nine times. One end of the junction is discordant with germline, which a read error may explain. This rearrangement joins TRBV19 to TRBJ1-5, with 7 bases matching TRBD1. CDR1 is LNHDA and CDR2 is SQIVND in the germline V gene (reference sequence). The CDR3 spans 14 residues. The CDR3 sequence is CASSLEQGNQPQHF. As DNA, the CDR3 is TGTGCCAGTAGTCTAGAACAGGGGAATCAGCCCCAGCATTTT.